The next 29 T cell receptor beta chains were all read from a single sample in a study of early stage breast cancer tumors. Data came from immunoSEQ multiplex PCR; TCRdb stores just in-frame clones and leaves some out. This table has about 36,000 clones, 70% to 85% appearing once. The specimen was blood. These receptor sequences come from a person between 60 and 70 years old with breast cancer.

The chain combines TRBV7-2 with TRBJ2-7, with D possibly TRBD2 on 5 matching bases. CDR1 and CDR2 from the germline V gene are SGHTA and FQGNSA. V gave up 5 bases and J gave up 5 bases, with 16 bases separating them. This CDR3 spans 14 amino acids. The CDR3 region has the DNA TGTGCCAGCAGCCGGACCTTCGGGGTACACGAGCAGTACTTC. It specifies CASSRTFGVHEQYF.

This clone was detected only once. The J gene is TRBJ2-2, the V gene TRBV5-1; D tentatively fits TRBD1 or TRBD2 (5 bases each). The ends were cut back, 4 bases at V and 4 bases at J, with 11 bases in the middle. This CDR3 has 14 amino acids. The germline gives CDR1 SGHRS, CDR2 YFSETQ. The CDR3 loop is CASSVGTVTGELFF. The CDR3 DNA reads as TGCGCCAGCAGCGTAGGGACGGTCACCGGGGAGCTGTTTTTT.

The CDR3 DNA is TGCAGTGCTCAGACTGGATACGAGCAGTACTTC. This sequence encodes CSAQTGYEQYF. The V and J genes are TRBV20-1 and TRBJ2-7; D is unresolved. V was shortened by 5 bases and J by 4 bases, with 9 bases between the two germline ends. The CDR3 is made up of 11 amino acids. Per germline, CDR1 DFQATT and CDR2 SNEGSKA (reference sequence).

This clone was seen more than once but under ten times. The V and J genes are TRBV30 and TRBJ2-5, with TRBD2 matching 7 bases. Trimming cost V 7 bases and J 4 bases; bases outside gene matches: 6. The CDR3 is made up of 12 amino acids. Germline V gives CDR1 GTSNPN, CDR2 SVGIG (reference sequence). The CDR3 sequence is CASAGVAETQYF. As DNA, the CDR3 is TGTGCCTCCGCGGGAGTAGCAGAGACCCAGTACTTC.

V and J are TRBV13 and TRBJ1-3; D gene ambiguous. The CDR3 totals 19 residues. The germline CDR1 and CDR2 sequences are PRHDT and FYEKMQ (reference sequence). V lost 2 bases and J 2 bases, leaving 22 bases between the germline ends. CDR3 nucleotides: TGTGCCAGCAGCTTATCCCATCTGAGACCCGAAACTACTGGAAACACCATATATTTT. Protein sequence: CASSLSHLRPETTGNTIYF. Looking up the rest from reference TRBV13 and TRBJ1-3 gives the full variable domain: AAGVIQSPRHLIKEKRETATLKCYPIPRHDTVYWYQQGPGQDPQFLISFYEKMQSDKGSIPDRFSAQQFSDYHSELNMSSLELGDSALYFCASSLSHLRPETTGNTIYFGEGSWLTVV.

The V and J genes are TRBV7-2 and TRBJ2-7; D might be TRBD1 or TRBD2, each matching 7 bases. CDR3 size: 15 residues. V was clipped by 5 bases and J by 3 bases, with 17 bases between them. Germline CDR1 SGHTA, CDR2 FQGNSA. The CDR3 reads CASSQGGAGGYEQYF. The DNA for the CDR3 is TGTGCCAGCAGCCAAGGGGGGGCAGGGGGCTACGAGCAGTACTTC.

This chain uses TRBV28 with TRBJ2-3; either TRBD1 or TRBD2 may fit D (6 bases each). CDR3 length equals 17 residues. Trimming pared 5 bases from V and 3 bases from J, leaving 21 bases between. From germline, CDR1 is MDHEN and CDR2 SYDVKM. Here the CDR3 DNA reads TGTGCCAGCAGTGCCCCGAGGGGGGCGCAAGGTACAGATACGCAGTATTTT. Its protein product is CASSAPRGAQGTDTQYF.

The CDR3 nucleotides read TGCAGCATCGAGGGGTCAGCAGCCGGTACCTACAATGAGCAGTTCTTC. Its translation is CSIEGSAAGTYNEQFF. The chain uses TRBV29-1 and TRBJ2-1; either TRBD1 or TRBD2 may fit D (5 bases each). CDR1 and CDR2 (germline): SQVTM, ANQGSEA. This CDR3 region has 16 residues. Trimming left V 8 bases short and J 2 bases short, with 22 bases between.

This clone was seen a handful of times. V and J are TRBV18 and TRBJ1-1; weak D call: TRBD1 (5 bases). The germline V gene has CDR1 KGHSH and CDR2 LQKENI. The CDR3 is made up of 15 amino acids. V was clipped by 2 bases and J by 1 base, with 11 bases between them. The CDR3 loop is CASSPARQSNTEAFF. The CDR3 DNA reads TGTGCCAGCTCACCAGCGCGACAGTCGAACACTGAAGCTTTCTTT.

V is TRBV9 and J is TRBJ2-7; perhaps D is TRBD1 or TRBD2 (5 bases each). Trimming left V 4 bases short and J 5 bases short, with 22 bases between. Germline V gives CDR1 SGDLS, CDR2 YYNGEE. This CDR3 region has 16 residues. The CDR3 bases are TGTGCCAGCAGCTCAGTAGAGGGGACGGACTCTCACGAGCAGTACTTC. This gives the protein CASSSVEGTDSHEQYF. Filled out from reference TRBV9 and TRBJ2-7, the complete variable domain reads DSGVTQTPKHLITATGQRVTLRCSPRSGDLSVYWYQQSLDQGLQFLIQYYNGEERAKGNILERFSAQQFPDLHSELNLSSLELGDSALYFCASSSVEGTDSHEQYFGPGTRLTVT.

In this sample, this clone turned up a few times. V gene TRBV5-6 combines with J gene TRBJ1-6; 7 bases fit TRBD1. With V trimmed by 4 bases and J by 9 bases, 10 bases remained unmatched. This CDR3 region has 15 residues. CDR1 and CDR2 from the germline V gene are SGHDT and YYEEEE. The CDR3: CASSPDRDGSSPLHF. The DNA of the CDR3 is TGTGCCAGCAGCCCCGACAGGGATGGTAGTTCACCCCTCCACTTT.

This clone was seen only a few times. The chain has TRBV10-3 and TRBJ1-1, with a weak D call TRBD1 (5 bases). The CDR3 length is 14 residues. With 2 bases removed from V and 1 base from J, the gap between germline ends came to 8 bases. Germline lookup yields CDR1 ENHRY and CDR2 SYGVKD. The CDR3 sequence is CAISERGPNTEAFF. CDR3 bases: TGTGCCATCAGTGAGAGGGGCCCGAACACTGAAGCTTTCTTT.

This sequence joins TRBV7-6 and TRBJ2-1, with 16 bases that match TRBD2. The CDR3 has 17 amino acids. Unmatched junction bases numbered 4, after V lost 5 bases and J lost 3 bases. Germline-derived CDR1 and CDR2 are SGHVS and FNYEAQ. The CDR3 region is CASSPGTSGRVYNEQFF. The CDR3 region has the DNA TGTGCCAGCAGCCCCGGGACTAGCGGGAGGGTCTACAATGAGCAGTTCTTC. The full variable domain, completed using reference TRBV7-6 and TRBJ2-1, is GAGVSQSPRYKVTKRGQDVALRCDPISGHVSLYWYRQALGQGPEFLTYFNYEAQQDKSGLPNDRFSAERPEGSISTLTIQRTEQRDSAMYRCASSPGTSGRVYNEQFFGPGTRLTVL.

The CDR3 loop reads CAISGTGYQETQYF. CDR3 coding DNA: TGTGCCATCAGTGGAACGGGGTACCAAGAGACCCAGTACTTC. The rearrangement joins TRBV10-3 to TRBJ2-5, with TRBD2 as a possible D gene (5 bases). The CDR3 contains 14 residues. CDR1 and CDR2 (germline): ENHRY, SYGVKD. The V gene lost 4 bases and the J gene lost 0 bases, with 9 bases spanning the gap.

This clone occurred once. J is TRBJ2-5 and V is TRBV7-2, with D hard to call. CDR3 length: 12 amino acids. The V end was cut by 2 bases, the J end by 4 bases, with 5 bases between. Germline lookup yields CDR1 SGHTA and CDR2 FQGNSA. Here the CDR3 DNA reads TGTGCCAGCAGCTTAAGGTTAGAGACCCAGTACTTC. It encodes CASSLRLETQYF.

The V call is TRBV11-3, the J call TRBJ2-4; D ambiguous. V was cut by 5 bases and J by 0 bases, with 11 bases left in between. The CDR3 is 15 amino acids. CDR1 is SGHNT and CDR2 is YENEEA in the germline V gene. The CDR3 nucleotides read TGTGCCAGCAGCGCCCCTCTACTAGCCAAAAACATTCAGTACTTC. Protein: CASSAPLLAKNIQYF. The entire variable domain, with the rest obtained from reference TRBV11-3 and TRBJ2-4, is as follows: EAGVVQSPRYKIIEKKQPVAFWCNPISGHNTLYWYLQNLGQGPELLIRYENEEAVDDSQLPKDRFSAERLKGVDSTLKIQPAELGDSAVYLCASSAPLLAKNIQYFGAGTRLSVL.

The chain uses TRBV7-2 and TRBJ2-3; TRBD1 aligns across 10 bases. J gave up 1 base and V 5 bases, and 9 bases lay outside the gene matches. Per the germline V gene, CDR1 is SGHTA and CDR2 is FQGNSA. CDR3 length: 17 amino acids. CDR3 bases: TGTGCCAGCAGCGGGACAGGGGTCCTCTCTCGCACAGATACGCAGTATTTT. This codes for CASSGTGVLSRTDTQYF.

The chain is built from TRBV28 and TRBJ2-1, with 11 bases fitting TRBD2. Trimming took 8 bases from V and 7 from J; bases not matched to a gene: 10. This CDR3 is 15 amino acids long. Germline V gene sequence: CDR1 MDHEN, CDR2 SYDVKM. The CDR3 here is CASCNSGRALNEQFF. In DNA form, the CDR3 reads TGTGCCAGCTGCAATAGCGGGAGGGCCCTGAATGAGCAGTTCTTC.

V gene TRBV5-1 combines with J gene TRBJ2-7; D is perhaps TRBD1 (6 bases). CDR1 and CDR2 from the germline V gene are SGHRS and YFSETQ. This CDR3 has 14 residues. With 3 bases removed from V and 2 bases from J, the gap between germline ends came to 12 bases. The CDR3 DNA reads as TGCGCCAGCAGCTGGGGGCCAGGGACCTACGAGCAGTACTTC. This encodes CASSWGPGTYEQYF. The entire variable domain, with the rest obtained from reference TRBV5-1 and TRBJ2-7, is as follows: KAGVTQTPRYLIKTRGQQVTLSCSPISGHRSVSWYQQTPGQGLQFLFEYFSETQRNKGNFPGRFSGRQFSNSRSEMNVSTLELGDSALYLCASSWGPGTYEQYFGPGTRLTVT.

The J gene is TRBJ2-3, the V gene TRBV19, with D perhaps matching TRBD2 (6 bases). V was trimmed by 8 bases and J by 0 bases, leaving 18 bases between them. Germline loops: CDR1 LNHDA, CDR2 SQIVND (reference sequence). The CDR3 sequence is 16 residues long. CDR3 nucleotide sequence: TGTGCCAGTTCGCACCCCGGGGGTCGCAGCACAGATACGCAGTATTTT. It translates to CASSHPGGRSTDTQYF. The complete variable domain, with remaining parts taken from reference TRBV19 and TRBJ2-3, reads DGGITQSPKYLFRKEGQNVTLSCEQNLNHDAMYWYRQDPGQGLRLIYYSQIVNDFQKGDIAEGYSVSREKKESFPLTVTSAQKNPTAFYLCASSHPGGRSTDTQYFGPGTRLTVL.

The chain joins TRBV19 to TRBJ2-7; 8 nucleotides match TRBD1. With V trimmed by 1 base and J by 6 bases, 8 bases remained unmatched. Per germline, CDR1 LNHDA and CDR2 SQIVND (reference sequence). This CDR3 spans 15 amino acids. CDR3: CASSIAGGAVAEQYF. CDR3 nucleotide sequence: TGTGCCAGTAGTATAGCAGGGGGCGCGGTTGCCGAGCAGTACTTC. Using reference TRBV19 and TRBJ2-7 for the parts outside the CDR3, the full variable domain is DGGITQSPKYLFRKEGQNVTLSCEQNLNHDAMYWYRQDPGQGLRLIYYSQIVNDFQKGDIAEGYSVSREKKESFPLTVTSAQKNPTAFYLCASSIAGGAVAEQYFGPGTRLTVT.

This chain joins TRBV5-5 and TRBJ2-2; TRBD1 agrees at 7 bases. V dropped 3 bases and J dropped 7; count of bases not matched to a gene: 9. Germline-derived CDR1 and CDR2 are SGHKS and YYEKEE (reference sequence). The CDR3 length is 15 residues. CDR3 in amino acids: CASSWRDRANGELFF. The CDR3 DNA sequence: TGTGCCAGCAGCTGGCGCGACAGGGCGAACGGGGAGCTGTTTTTT.

This clone was counted only a few times. The V and J genes are TRBV9 and TRBJ2-5, with no clear D. This CDR3 has 11 residues. The V and J ends lost 3 bases and 0 bases respectively, with 0 bases between them. Looked up from germline, CDR1 is SGDLS and CDR2 is YYNGEE. The CDR3 DNA sequence: TGTGCCAGCAGCGACCAAGAGACCCAGTACTTC. This encodes CASSDQETQYF.

This chain links TRBV12-5 with TRBJ2-5; 8 positions agree with TRBD1. CDR3 size: 14 residues. The germline V gene has CDR1 LGHNT and CDR2 FRNRAP. J gave up 6 bases and V 9 bases, and 12 bases lay outside the gene matches. The CDR3 loop is CASGTGDDLQTQYF. The DNA of the CDR3 is TGTGCTAGCGGGACAGGCGACGACCTACAGACCCAGTACTTC.

The V gene is TRBV19, the J gene TRBJ1-2; D is uncertain. CDR1 LNHDA and CDR2 SQIVND come from the germline V gene (reference sequence). V was pared by 6 bases and J by 4 bases, with 12 bases between. The CDR3 has 13 amino acids. This CDR3 is CASSPPGLYGYTF. The CDR3 bases are TGTGCCAGTAGCCCACCCGGGCTCTATGGCTACACCTTC.

The chain carries TRBV4-1 and TRBJ2-7, with TRBD2 as a possible D gene (6 bases). The ends were cut back, 3 bases at V and 3 bases at J, with 15 bases in the middle. The CDR3 consists of 15 residues. CDR1 and CDR2 from the germline V gene are MGHRA and YSYEKL. The CDR3 DNA reads as TGCGCCAGCAGCCAGGGTACGGGACTCGGCTACGAGCAGTACTTC. As protein: CASSQGTGLGYEQYF.

This clone has just a few counts. The DNA for the CDR3 is TGTGCCAGTAGTAGGGGACCGAGCAATCAGCCCCAGCATTTT. Protein: CASSRGPSNQPQHF. The rearrangement joins TRBV19 to TRBJ1-5; D perhaps matches TRBD1 (5 bases). Per the germline V gene, CDR1 is LNHDA and CDR2 is SQIVND (reference sequence). V lost 4 bases to trimming and J lost 1 base, with 8 bases between them. The CDR3 is 14 amino acids.

The chain uses TRBV11-2 and TRBJ2-7, with D maybe TRBD1 (5 bases). Germline lookup yields CDR1 SGHAT and CDR2 FQNNGV. CDR3 length: 14 residues. V dropped 5 bases and J dropped 4 bases, with 15 bases sitting between them. This CDR3 reads CASSLTDTGYEQYF. For the CDR3, the DNA is TGTGCCAGCAGCCTCACCGATACAGGATACGAGCAGTACTTC.

The V call is TRBV9, the J call TRBJ2-3, with D possibly matching TRBD2 (7 bases). With 4 bases removed from V and 6 bases from J, the gap between germline ends came to 21 bases. The CDR3 has 16 residues. Germline CDR1 reads SGDLS; CDR2 reads YYNGEE. CDR3 DNA sequence: TGTGCCAGCAGCAAGTCGGATCGGGGGGCAACTGATACGCAGTATTTT. This codes for CASSKSDRGATDTQYF.